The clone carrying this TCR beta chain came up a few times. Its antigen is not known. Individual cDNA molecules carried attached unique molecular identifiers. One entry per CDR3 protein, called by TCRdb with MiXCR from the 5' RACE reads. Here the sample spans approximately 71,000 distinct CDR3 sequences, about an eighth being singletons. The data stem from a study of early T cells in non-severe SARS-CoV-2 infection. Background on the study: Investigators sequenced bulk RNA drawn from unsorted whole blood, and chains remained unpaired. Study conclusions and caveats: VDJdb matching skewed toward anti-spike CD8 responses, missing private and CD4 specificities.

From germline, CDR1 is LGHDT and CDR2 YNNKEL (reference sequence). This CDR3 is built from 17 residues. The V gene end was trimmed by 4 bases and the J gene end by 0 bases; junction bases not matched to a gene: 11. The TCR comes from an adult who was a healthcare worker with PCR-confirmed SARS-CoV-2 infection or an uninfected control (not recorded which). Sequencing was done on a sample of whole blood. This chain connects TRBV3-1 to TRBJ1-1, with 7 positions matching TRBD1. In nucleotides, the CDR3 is TGTGCCAGCAGCCTCCGAGGGACAGCTCGATTGAACACTGAAGCTTTCTTT. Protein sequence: CASSLRGTARLNTEAFF.